The 26 T cell receptor beta chains given below trace back to one sample, sequenced in a study of cytomegalovirus exposure and HLA in healthy donors. The primer mix had 60 Vbeta and 13 Jbeta primers. Method: immunoSEQ multiplex PCR; TCRdb's copy keeps in-frame clones and lacks some. The data hold about 220,000 clones, with around 75% observed a single time. Sequences were obtained from PBMCs. These receptors all stem from a woman aged 30 to 39 in good health and CMV-seronegative.

This clone was seen a handful of times. The V gene is TRBV7-9, the J gene TRBJ2-7, with 9 nucleotides matching TRBD1. V lost 2 bases to trimming and J lost 7 bases; unmatched junction nucleotides: 9. Per germline, CDR1 SEHNR and CDR2 FQNEAQ (reference sequence). CDR3 length: 15 residues. CDR3 in amino acids: CASSLNPRTGDEQYF. The CDR3 DNA sequence: TGTGCCAGCAGCTTAAATCCCCGGACAGGGGATGAGCAGTACTTC.

In this sample, this clone turned up a few times. This rearrangement joins TRBV7-2 to TRBJ1-4, with D uncertain. The CDR3 runs to 14 residues. Trimming pared 5 bases from V and 8 bases from J, leaving 15 bases between. Germline values: CDR1 SGHTA, CDR2 FQGNSA. CDR3 DNA: TGTGCCAGCAGCCCCAGAGGGCTGGGAGAAAAACTGTTTTTT. This sequence encodes CASSPRGLGEKLFF.

This clone was seen a handful of times. No DNA is shown, since the ends of the CDR3 on it are uncertain; the CDR3 is the one TCRdb lists. The gene calls are TRBV5-8 and TRBJ2-1; the listed D gene, TRBD2, was not tested against the DNA. Germline CDR1 is SGHTS and CDR2 is YDEGEE. Including both end residues, the CDR3 is 16 amino acids long. Here the CDR3 reads CASSLIRGDFGNEQFF.

The V and J genes are TRBV6-5 and TRBJ2-3, with 9 nucleotides matching TRBD2. Unmatched junction bases numbered 7, after V lost 6 bases and J lost 3 bases. The germline CDR1 and CDR2 sequences are MNHEY and SVGAGI. The CDR3 covers 15 residues. Written as DNA, the CDR3 is TGTGCCAGCAGCTATAGGCGGGGGGGAACAGATACGCAGTATTTT. It specifies CASSYRRGGTDTQYF.

V gene TRBV29-1 combines with J gene TRBJ1-1; TRBD1 aligns across 9 bases. This CDR3 has 16 amino acids. Germline assignment: CDR1 SQVTM and CDR2 ANQGSEA. Trimming removed 5 bases from V and 2 bases from J; junction bases left unmatched: 12. The CDR3 region has the DNA TGCAGCGTTCCAGGGGGGACAGGGCATTCAAACACTGAAGCTTTCTTT. Translated, it gives CSVPGGTGHSNTEAFF.

This rearrangement joins TRBV7-9 to TRBJ1-2; unclear D gene. The V end was cut by 2 bases, the J end by 2 bases, with 6 bases between. The CDR3 is made up of 13 amino acids. In germline, CDR1 is SEHNR, CDR2 FQNEAQ (reference sequence). DNA of the CDR3: TGTGCCAGCAGCTTACTGGGCAACTATGGCTACACCTTC. It yields the protein CASSLLGNYGYTF.

This clone occurred once. The chain uses TRBV6-1 and TRBJ2-7; weak D call: TRBD1 (5 bases). Germline V CDR1 and CDR2: MNHNS, SASEGT. Trimming took off 3 bases at V and 5 bases at J, with 11 bases between the two ends. The CDR3 is 13 residues long. The CDR3 protein is CASSDPNRHEQYF. For the CDR3, the DNA is TGTGCCAGCAGTGACCCAAACAGGCACGAGCAGTACTTC.

This clone was counted a few times. The sample has other DNA sequences that encode this CDR3 too. The gene calls are TRBV14 and TRBJ2-7; D remains unclear. Germline V gives CDR1 SGHDN, CDR2 FVKESK. CDR3 length: 12 residues. Trimming took 1 base from V and 3 from J, leaving 4 bases between them. The CDR3 protein is CASSQGGYEQYF. The CDR3 region has the DNA TGTGCCAGCAGCCAAGGCGGCTACGAGCAGTACTTC.

This rearrangement joins TRBV4-1 to TRBJ1-2; D is possibly TRBD1 (6 bases). Trimming stripped 6 bases from V and 10 bases from J, with 15 bases between. This CDR3 contains 12 residues. The germline CDR1 and CDR2 sequences are MGHRA and YSYEKL. The CDR3 loop reads CASSTGSVDYTF. The CDR3 region has the DNA TGCGCCAGCAGTACAGGGTCCGTGGACTACACCTTC.

The chain uses TRBV5-1 and TRBJ2-1; 10 bases are a match to TRBD1. Trimming took 4 bases from V and 9 from J; bases not matched to a gene: 7. The V gene's germline CDR1 is SGHRS and CDR2 YFSETQ. This CDR3 spans 14 amino acids. Written as DNA, the CDR3 is TGCGCCAGCAGCCCGGGACAGGGGCTGGGTGAGCAGTTCTTC. It yields the protein CASSPGQGLGEQFF.

The chain uses TRBV6-4 and TRBJ2-5; D might be TRBD1 (6 bases). This CDR3 spans 13 amino acids. Germline V gene sequence: CDR1 MRHNA, CDR2 SNTAGT. V was clipped by 3 bases and J by 6 bases, with 11 bases between them. Here the CDR3 reads CASSEGAGKTQYF. Written as DNA, the CDR3 is TGTGCCAGCAGTGAGGGGGCTGGAAAGACCCAGTACTTC.

V usage is TRBV18 and J usage is TRBJ2-7, with 8 bases matching TRBD1. The CDR3 runs to 15 residues. The V segment lost 2 bases and the J segment 4 bases; nucleotides outside the gene matches: 7. Per the germline V gene, CDR1 is KGHSH and CDR2 is LQKENI. Here the CDR3 DNA reads TGTGCCAGCTCACCAAGTCTCGGACAGGGATACGAGCAGTACTTC. As protein: CASSPSLGQGYEQYF.

This chain connects TRBV21-1 to TRBJ2-2; no DNA check was done on the table's D call, TRBD2. TRBV21-1 corresponds to a pseudogene. This CDR3 comprises 15 residues. The CDR3 is CASSKAGGGTGELFF. In DNA form, the CDR3 reads TGTGCCAGCAGCAAAGCGGGGGGTGGCACCGGGGAGCTGTTTTTT.

The chain uses TRBV7-6 and TRBJ1-2; D is perhaps TRBD1 (5 bases). Per the germline V gene, CDR1 is SGHVS and CDR2 is FNYEAQ. This CDR3 is built from 14 residues. The germline V and J ends were trimmed by 2 bases and 7 bases, with 14 bases remaining between them. DNA of the CDR3: TGTGCCAGCAGCTTAACGTACGGGGGAAGTGGCTACACCTTC. Its translation: CASSLTYGGSGYTF.

The J gene is TRBJ2-7, the V gene TRBV19; TRBD2 is a possible D gene (6 bases). The CDR3 has 15 amino acids. From germline, CDR1 is LNHDA and CDR2 SQIVND (reference sequence). Trimming removed 0 bases at V and 5 bases at J, with 14 bases between. This chain's CDR3 is CASSIDRGGAHEQYF. CDR3 bases: TGTGCCAGTAGTATAGATCGAGGAGGGGCCCACGAGCAGTACTTC.

The chain couples TRBV27 to TRBJ2-7; 8 bases agree with TRBD2. Trimming took 6 bases from V and 3 from J; bases not matched to a gene: 7. Germline CDR1 MNHEY, CDR2 SMNVEV (reference sequence). The CDR3 extends over 14 amino acids. CDR3 region: CASSFRSGGYEQYF. The CDR3 DNA reads as TGTGCCAGCAGCTTTAGAAGCGGGGGCTACGAGCAGTACTTC.

The genes are TRBV5-6 and TRBJ1-6; TRBD1 aligns across 9 bases. With 4 bases clipped from V and 6 bases from J, the junction kept 8 bases outside the gene matches. CDR1 SGHDT and CDR2 YYEEEE come from the germline V gene. This CDR3 comprises 16 residues. The CDR3 coding sequence is TGTGCCAGCAGCGGGTCTACAGGGGGCAGTAATTCACCCCTCCACTTT. As protein: CASSGSTGGSNSPLHF. Full variable domain (outside the CDR3, taken from reference TRBV5-6 and TRBJ1-6): DAGVTQSPTHLIKTRGQQVTLRCSPKSGHDTVSWYQQALGQGPQFIFQYYEEEERQRGNFPDRFSGHQFPNYSSELNVNALLLGDSALYLCASSGSTGGSNSPLHFGNGTRLTVT.

The rearrangement uses TRBV6-5 and TRBJ1-1; tentatively, D is TRBD1 (6 bases). This CDR3 comprises 13 residues. Germline loops: CDR1 MNHEY, CDR2 SVGAGI. Deletions cut 4 bases from V and 8 bases from J, with 14 bases between. CDR3 region: CASSSQIDREAFF. CDR3 DNA sequence: TGTGCCAGCAGTTCCCAAATCGACAGGGAAGCTTTCTTT.

The chain has TRBV19 and TRBJ2-7; TRBD1 is a possible D gene (5 bases). CDR1 LNHDA and CDR2 SQIVND come from the germline V gene (reference sequence). The CDR3 extends over 14 amino acids. V was cut by 5 bases and J by 3 bases, with 14 bases left in between. This CDR3 reads CASSERGGGYEQYF. In nucleotides, the CDR3 is TGTGCCAGTAGTGAAAGGGGTGGCGGCTACGAGCAGTACTTC.

The V gene is TRBV6-5, the J gene TRBJ1-1; D is perhaps TRBD1 (6 bases). Trimming removed 7 bases from V and 1 base from J, with 7 bases in between. From germline, CDR1 is MNHEY and CDR2 SVGAGI. This CDR3 contains 12 residues. The CDR3 nucleotides read TGTGCCAGCATACAGGGGAACACTGAAGCTTTCTTT. Amino acids: CASIQGNTEAFF.

The chain joins TRBV6-1 to TRBJ1-1; the D gene is possibly TRBD1 (5 bases). In germline, CDR1 is MNHNS, CDR2 SASEGT. The CDR3 totals 13 residues. The V gene lost 2 bases and the J gene lost 6 bases, with 10 bases spanning the gap. The CDR3 region has the DNA TGTGCCAGCAGTGAAAGGGGTTCCTCTGAAGCTTTCTTT. This translates into CASSERGSSEAFF.

This chain uses TRBV6-1 with TRBJ2-7, with D possibly being TRBD2 (6 bases). There are 14 residues in the CDR3. Germline V gene lookup returns CDR1 MNHNS and CDR2 SASEGT. The V end was cut by 3 bases, the J end by 2 bases, with 11 bases between. This CDR3 is CASSEEGLAYEQYF. Here the CDR3 DNA reads TGTGCCAGCAGTGAGGAGGGACTGGCCTACGAGCAGTACTTC.

The genes are TRBV7-8 and TRBJ2-1; 7 nucleotides match TRBD1. The CDR3 contains 15 residues. V shed 1 base and J 4 bases; nucleotides not matched to a gene: 4. Germline CDR1 is SGHVS and CDR2 is FQNEAQ. CDR3 loop: CASSLGGGTYNEQFF. Written as DNA, the CDR3 is TGTGCCAGCAGCTTAGGAGGGGGCACGTACAATGAGCAGTTCTTC.

The J gene is TRBJ1-1, the V gene TRBV5-4; no definite D call. Trimming removed 10 bases from V and 5 bases from J, with 9 bases in between. Germline V lookup: CDR1 SGHNT, CDR2 YYREEE (reference sequence). This CDR3 is 10 amino acids long. CDR3 loop: CAFGGTEAFF. The CDR3, as DNA: TGTGCCTTCGGAGGGACTGAAGCTTTCTTT. Using reference TRBV5-4 and TRBJ1-1 for the parts outside the CDR3, the full variable domain is ETGVTQSPTHLIKTRGQQVTLRCSSQSGHNTVSWYQQALGQGPQFIFQYYREEENGRGNFPPRFSGLQFPNYSSELNVNALELDDSALYLCAFGGTEAFFGQGTRLTVV.

This chain links TRBV2 with TRBJ2-5, with D perhaps TRBD1 (6 bases). The CDR3 length is 16 residues. The ends were cut back, 6 bases at V and 4 bases at J, with 21 bases in the middle. CDR1 is SNHLY, CDR2 FYNNEI, per germline. The CDR3 bases are TGTGCCAGCAGGAAGATGCAACAGGGTCGGAGAGAGACCCAGTACTTC. Protein sequence: CASRKMQQGRRETQYF.

This chain uses TRBV30 with TRBJ1-1; D is ambiguous. The germline CDR1 and CDR2 sequences are GTSNPN and SVGIG (reference sequence). The length of the CDR3 is 12 residues. Trimming took 4 bases from V and 2 from J, leaving 8 bases between them. The CDR3 coding sequence is TGTGCCTGGATCGGACTTAACACTGAAGCTTTCTTT. Its protein is CAWIGLNTEAFF.